The 27 T cell receptor beta chains below were found in one sample sequenced in a study of blood T cell repertoires in COVID-19. Sequenced by immunoSEQ multiplex PCR; TCRdb stores in-frame clones only, minus some. This table holds more than 150,000 clones, more than 70% found once. The sequenced sample was peripheral blood. These receptors all stem from a man in his sixties with acute or convalescent COVID-19.

V gene TRBV3-1 (or the pseudogene TRBV3-2) combines with J gene TRBJ1-2, with TRBD1 matching over 7 bases. CDR1 is LGHDT, CDR2 YNNKEL, per germline (reference sequence). V gave up 4 bases and J gave up 6 bases; unmatched junction bases: 5. The CDR3 runs 13 residues. The CDR3 nucleotides read TGTGCCAGCAGCCCCCGACAGGGAGATGGCTACACCTTC. Amino acid sequence: CASSPRQGDGYTF.

The chain combines TRBV7-9 with TRBJ2-7; TRBD2 aligns across 8 bases. The CDR3 contains 16 residues. The germline CDR1 and CDR2 sequences are SEHNR and FQNEAQ (reference sequence). Unmatched junction bases numbered 11, after V lost 5 bases and J lost 2 bases. The CDR3 DNA follows: TGTGCCAGCAGCCCGAGGGTTCGGGGGGGGCCCTACGAGCAGTACTTC. Protein: CASSPRVRGGPYEQYF.

The CDR3 loop reads CAWSGGDRVSHEQYF. The DNA of the CDR3 is TGTGCCTGGAGTGGAGGGGACAGGGTGTCCCACGAGCAGTACTTC. This chain joins TRBV30 and TRBJ2-7; 9 bases map to TRBD1. Germline V gene data show CDR1 as GTSNPN and CDR2 as SVGIG (reference sequence). V lost 1 base to trimming and J lost 5 bases; unmatched junction nucleotides: 9. The CDR3 length is 15 residues.

The J gene is TRBJ1-6, the V gene TRBV20-1; D ambiguous. CDR1 is DFQATT and CDR2 is SNEGSKA in the germline V gene (reference sequence). Between the trimmed V and J ends, which lost 2 bases and 13 bases, there was a span of 9 bases. This CDR3 comprises 11 residues. CDR3 sequence: CSARTSGPLHF. The CDR3 DNA follows: TGCAGTGCTAGAACCTCCGGTCCCCTCCACTTT.

J is TRBJ1-1 and V is TRBV3-1 (or the pseudogene TRBV3-2); no definite D call. This CDR3 has 13 residues. Germline V gene data show CDR1 as LGHDT and CDR2 as YNNKEL (reference sequence). Trimming removed 3 bases from V and 6 bases from J, with 11 bases in between. In nucleotides, the CDR3 is TGTGCCAGCAGCCACGGGGAGTTCGCTGAAGCTTTCTTT. Its translation is CASSHGEFAEAFF.

Comments on this clone: One end of the junction varies from germline; a read error may be responsible. Within the sample, other DNA sequences also encode this same CDR3. CDR3 protein: CASSTRGGTRHTGELFF. The CDR3 DNA reads as TGCGCCAGCAGCACTCGGGGGGGGACTCGTCACACCGGGGAGCTGTTTTTT. V and J are TRBV9 and TRBJ2-2; 8 nucleotides match TRBD2. Germline V CDR1 and CDR2: SGDLS, YYNGEE. This CDR3 is 17 amino acids long.

The genes are TRBV7-9 and TRBJ2-5, with TRBD2 matching over 8 bases. V lost 5 bases to trimming and J lost 7 bases; unmatched junction nucleotides: 0. The CDR3 covers 11 residues. CDR1 SEHNR and CDR2 FQNEAQ come from the germline V gene (reference sequence). CDR3 in amino acids: CASSRGGTQYF. CDR3 DNA sequence: TGTGCCAGCAGCCGGGGGGGGACCCAGTACTTC.

The chain combines TRBV2 with TRBJ1-2; possible D gene TRBD1, 6 bases. The CDR3 runs 13 residues. Trimming cost V 5 bases and J 8 bases, with 15 bases left between them. Germline CDR1 SNHLY, CDR2 FYNNEI. The CDR3 DNA reads as TGTGCCAGCAGTAGGGACATTGCCCTGGGCTACACCTTC. Translation gives CASSRDIALGYTF.

This clone was seen many times. In DNA, the CDR3 is TGTGCCAGCAGACCTCGACTAGCGGGAGTCACCGGGGAGCTGTTTTTT. This encodes CASRPRLAGVTGELFF. V and J are TRBV5-6 and TRBJ2-2; 12 positions match TRBD2. Looked up from germline, CDR1 is SGHDT and CDR2 is YYEEEE. V was clipped by 5 bases and J by 4 bases; unmatched bases: 6. The CDR3 consists of 16 residues.

The CDR3, as DNA: TGTGCCAGCAGCCCCCAGGGGGGCTGGGAAAAACTGTTTTTT. Translated: CASSPQGGWEKLFF. J is TRBJ1-4 and V is TRBV5-5; 7 bases are shared with TRBD1. Looked up from germline, CDR1 is SGHKS and CDR2 is YYEKEE (reference sequence). This CDR3 spans 14 amino acids. The junction had 8 bases not matched to a gene; V was cut back by 4 bases and J by 8 bases.

The rearrangement uses TRBV7-2 and TRBJ2-4, with D possibly TRBD1 on 5 matching bases. There are 15 residues in the CDR3. Deletions cut 5 bases from V and 0 bases from J, with 11 bases between. Looked up from germline, CDR1 is SGHTA and CDR2 is FQGNSA. The CDR3 here is CASSPPGIAKNIQYF. In nucleotides, the CDR3 is TGTGCCAGCAGCCCTCCAGGGATAGCCAAAAACATTCAGTACTTC.

The V gene is TRBV15, the J gene TRBJ1-3; no definite D call. The CDR3 loop spans 16 amino acids. Germline V CDR1 and CDR2: LNHNV, YYDKDF (reference sequence). V was pared by 1 base and J by 1 base, with 11 bases between. Here the CDR3 DNA reads TGTGCCACCAGCAGAGCCACTGAGGGATCTGGAAACACCATATATTTT. Its translation is CATSRATEGSGNTIYF.

CDR3: CASSPARGQSTDTQYF. For the CDR3, the DNA is TGTGCCAGCAGCCCTGCCAGGGGTCAAAGCACAGATACGCAGTATTTT. J is TRBJ2-3 and V is TRBV7-7, with a possible D match to TRBD1 (6 bases). This CDR3 comprises 16 residues. V was shortened by 5 bases and J by 0 bases, with 15 bases between the two germline ends. The V gene's germline CDR1 is SSHAT and CDR2 FNYEAQ (reference sequence).

V usage is TRBV28 and J usage is TRBJ1-5; D is perhaps TRBD1 (5 bases). The CDR3 spans 14 residues. Looked up from germline, CDR1 is MDHEN and CDR2 is SYDVKM. With 8 bases removed from V and 1 base from J, the gap between germline ends came to 12 bases. The CDR3 loop is CASRGGGSNQPQHF. DNA for the CDR3: TGTGCCAGCCGTGGGGGGGGGAGCAATCAGCCCCAGCATTTT.

V is TRBV6-5 and J is TRBJ2-2, with D perhaps matching TRBD1 (5 bases). The CDR3 runs 15 residues. The germline CDR1 and CDR2 sequences are MNHEY and SVGAGI. V was pared by 2 bases and J by 1 base, with 8 bases between. The CDR3 DNA reads as TGTGCCAGCAGTTACCAGGGTTTGAACACCGGGGAGCTGTTTTTT. Translation gives CASSYQGLNTGELFF.

The CDR3 DNA reads as TGTGCCTCGGGGAATGGCTACACCTTC. Protein sequence: CASGNGYTF. The chain recombines TRBV19 with TRBJ1-2; D not resolved. This CDR3 spans 9 amino acids. Germline CDR1 LNHDA, CDR2 SQIVND (reference sequence). Trimming took off 11 bases at V and 6 bases at J, with 7 bases between the two ends.

This clone has more than one count but fewer than ten. This chain links TRBV7-2 with TRBJ1-5, with a weak D call TRBD1 (5 bases). V shed 2 bases and J shed 0 bases, with 20 bases lying between them. The CDR3 has 19 residues. The germline V gene encodes CDR1 SGHTA and CDR2 FQGNSA. The CDR3, as DNA: TGTGCCAGCAGCTTATCCGGGGCTTCTACTAGCTATAGCAATCAGCCCCAGCATTTT. It codes for CASSLSGASTSYSNQPQHF.

CDR3 nucleotide sequence: TGCGCCAGCAGCTTGGCCACACTAGAGAGCACAGATACGCAGTATTTT. The encoded protein is CASSLATLESTDTQYF. The V gene is TRBV5-1, the J gene TRBJ2-3; tentatively, D is TRBD2 (5 bases). V lost 0 bases to trimming and J lost 0 bases, with 11 bases between them. CDR1 and CDR2 (germline): SGHRS, YFSETQ. This CDR3 is built from 16 residues.

The V and J genes are TRBV10-3 and TRBJ2-2; 8 bases align to TRBD1. The CDR3 sequence is 14 residues long. The V gene end was trimmed by 7 bases and the J gene end by 3 bases; junction bases not matched to a gene: 4. Looked up from germline, CDR1 is ENHRY and CDR2 is SYGVKD. The CDR3 sequence is CAITSTGDTGELFF. The CDR3 DNA reads as TGTGCCATCACCTCGACAGGGGACACCGGGGAGCTGTTTTTT.

The chain employs TRBV24-1 and TRBJ1-1; 7 bases map to TRBD1. Germline assignment: CDR1 KGHDR and CDR2 SFDVKD. V shed 4 bases, J shed 6 bases, and the junction held 10 bases outside the gene matches. CDR3 size: 15 residues. CDR3 nucleotide sequence: TGTGCCACCAGTGAATCCGGGACAGTTAGTGCTGAAGCTTTCTTT. Protein: CATSESGTVSAEAFF.

The chain recombines TRBV6-1 with TRBJ2-5; 7 bases are a match to TRBD2. V lost 6 bases and J lost 4; bases outside the gene matches: 5. Germline CDR1 reads MNHNS; CDR2 reads SASEGT. The CDR3 covers 13 residues. DNA for the CDR3: TGTGCCAGCAGACTAGCGTTCCCAGAGACCCAGTACTTC. Protein sequence: CASRLAFPETQYF.

This chain links TRBV29-1 with TRBJ1-1; weak D call: TRBD1 (6 bases). Looked up from germline, CDR1 is SQVTM and CDR2 is ANQGSEA. Trimming cost V 4 bases and J 4 bases, with 13 bases left between them. The CDR3 spans 13 residues. CDR3 coding DNA: TGCAGCGTTGGAGGGGGAACAGGCACTGAAGCTTTCTTT. Its translation: CSVGGGTGTEAFF.

The chain combines TRBV4-2 with TRBJ1-1, with D maybe TRBD1 (6 bases). Germline V gene data show CDR1 as LGHNA and CDR2 as YNFKEQ. CDR3 length: 13 amino acids. With 1 base removed from V and 4 bases from J, the gap between germline ends came to 7 bases. The DNA of the CDR3 is TGTGCCAGCAGCCAAGGCAGGGGCACTGAAGCTTTCTTT. Amino acids: CASSQGRGTEAFF.

The genes are TRBV2 and TRBJ2-2; 8 bases align to TRBD1. V was clipped by 6 bases and J by 5 bases; unmatched bases: 8. This CDR3 contains 15 residues. In germline, CDR1 is SNHLY, CDR2 FYNNEI. The chain's CDR3 is CASSNGQGWTGELFF. As DNA, the CDR3 is TGTGCCAGCAGCAATGGACAGGGTTGGACCGGGGAGCTGTTTTTT. Supplemented by reference TRBV2 and TRBJ2-2, the full variable domain reads EPEVTQTPSHQVTQMGQEVILRCVPISNHLYFYWYRQILGQKVEFLVSFYNNEISEKSEIFDDQFSVERPDGSNFTLKIRSTKLEDSAMYFCASSNGQGWTGELFFGEGSRLTVL.

This rearrangement joins TRBV6-4 to TRBJ2-7, with 9 bases lining up with TRBD1. The CDR3 spans 13 residues. With V trimmed by 10 bases and J by 1 base, 5 bases remained unmatched. Germline V gene sequence: CDR1 MRHNA, CDR2 SNTAGT. The CDR3 DNA follows: TGTGCCAACGCCGGGACAGGGTCCTACGAGCAGTACTTC. It encodes CANAGTGSYEQYF.

The chain joins TRBV24-1 to TRBJ2-5; D is possibly TRBD2 (5 bases). Trimming removed 1 base at V and 1 base at J, with 9 bases between. The germline V gene encodes CDR1 KGHDR and CDR2 SFDVKD. The CDR3 consists of 15 residues. The CDR3 DNA reads as TGTGCCACCAGTGATTTCCGAGGGATCCAAGAGACCCAGTACTTC. Protein: CATSDFRGIQETQYF.

In this sample, this clone turned up a few times. This chain uses TRBV19 with TRBJ2-1; 7 bases match TRBD2. Germline V gene lookup returns CDR1 LNHDA and CDR2 SQIVND (reference sequence). The CDR3 extends over 13 amino acids. Trimming at V came to 11 bases and at J to 2 bases, leaving 6 bases not matched to a gene. DNA of the CDR3: TGTGCCTCGAAGAGCGGGGCCTACAATGAGCAGTTCTTC. Amino acids: CASKSGAYNEQFF.